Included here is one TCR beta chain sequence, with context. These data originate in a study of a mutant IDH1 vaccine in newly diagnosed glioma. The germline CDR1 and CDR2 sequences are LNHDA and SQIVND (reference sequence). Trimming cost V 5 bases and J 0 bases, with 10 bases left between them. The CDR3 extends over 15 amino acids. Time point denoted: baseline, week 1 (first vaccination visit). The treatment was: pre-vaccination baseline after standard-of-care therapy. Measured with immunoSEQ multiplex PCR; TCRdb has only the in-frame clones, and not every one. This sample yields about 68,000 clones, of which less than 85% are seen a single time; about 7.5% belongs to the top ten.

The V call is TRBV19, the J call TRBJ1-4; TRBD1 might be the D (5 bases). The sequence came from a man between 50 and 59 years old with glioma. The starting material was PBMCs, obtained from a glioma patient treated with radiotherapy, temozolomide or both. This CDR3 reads CASSRDRATNEKLFF. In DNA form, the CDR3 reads TGTGCCAGTAGTCGGGACCGTGCAACTAATGAAAAACTGTTTTTT.